This record covers a single TCR beta chain. This sample is part of a study of T-cell reconstitution after alpha-beta-depleted transplantation in children. Germline V gene lookup returns CDR1 SGHRS and CDR2 YFSETQ. The CDR3 is made up of 14 amino acids. V was pared by 2 bases and J by 5 bases, with 13 bases between. For TCRbeta, the library was prepared with unique molecular identifiers. Each CDR3 protein is one row after TCRdb ran MiXCR on the PCR reads. The sample includes 300,000 to 400,000 distinct CDR3 sequences, 13% of them seen just once. The specimen comprised PBMCs, sampled from the stem cell graft. The rearrangement joins TRBV5-1 to TRBJ1-1, with D tentatively TRBD1 (5 bases). This TCR derives from a human donor who donated a stem cell graft to a child with Fanconi anemia. CDR3 nucleotide sequence: TGCGCCAGCAGCTTCTCCAGGGAGGGTACTGAAGCTTTCTTT. It specifies CASSFSREGTEAFF.